Listed below are T cell receptor beta chains from one sample, sequenced in a study of blood T cell repertoires in COVID-19. Clones were read by immunoSEQ multiplex PCR, and TCRdb kept only the in-frame ones, dropping some. Seen here are about 140,000 clones, around four fifths observed once, and the top ten hold around 1.6%. Material for sequencing was peripheral blood. The receptors shown here come from a human donor in a cohort sampled during active COVID-19. Both conserved end residues are trimmed from each CDR3. Fields, in order: V gene, J gene, clone size, CDR3 protein. Size is omitted from some rows. Given values are once, few, many or a class for expanded clones.

TRBV2	TRBJ2-3	NA	ASSDRGQADTQY
TRBV13	TRBJ1-4	NA	ASSSRTGANEKLF
TRBV28	TRBJ2-1	NA	ASIGLEGLASPLGNEQF
TRBV14	TRBJ1-1	NA	ASSQWTGERTEAF
TRBV7-8	TRBJ2-7	NA	ASSLESGGYEQY
TRBV5-1	TRBJ1-1	NA	ASSLRTGNTEAF
TRBV12-5	TRBJ1-4	once	ASGLSRDRIREKLF
TRBV18	TRBJ2-3	NA	ASSPSLADTDTQY
TRBV2	TRBJ2-2	once	ASSERRVAGELF
TRBV7-2	TRBJ2-5	NA	ASSLTSGRGETQY
TRBV4-2	TRBJ2-1	NA	ASSQDRRTSFASHDYNEQF
TRBV29-1	TRBJ2-3	NA	SVEYVSGRTDTQY
TRBV9	TRBJ1-1	NA	ASSVLLNTEAF
TRBV15	TRBJ2-3	NA	ATSRVNTGFADTQY
TRBV15	TRBJ1-1	NA	ATSLLGQGSEAF
TRBV3-1/TRBV3-2	TRBJ2-5	NA	ASSPGLAGDRGETQY
TRBV25-1	TRBJ1-4	NA	ASRQTTNEKLF
TRBV6-6	TRBJ2-7	NA	ASSYTPDRGEQY
TRBV7-9	TRBJ2-7	NA	ASSPTSGYEQY
TRBV6-5	TRBJ1-1	NA	ASGGGRIDTEAF
TRBV28	TRBJ2-7	few	ASTLTGLAGEKSEQY
TRBV6-1	TRBJ2-1	NA	ASSEAGGFYNEQF
TRBV5-1	TRBJ2-7	NA	ASSLGLPDEQY
TRBV2	TRBJ2-1	NA	ASQAPGLAGGANEQF
TRBV2	TRBJ1-2	few	ASLLTETSNYGYT
TRBV15	TRBJ1-2	NA	ATSRGGESYGYT
TRBV18	TRBJ2-7	NA	ASSPPASLGYEQY
TRBV9	TRBJ2-3	NA	ASGDGTDTQY
TRBV18	TRBJ2-2	few	ASSQMSALVNTGELF
TRBV7-6	TRBJ2-7	NA	ASSSAGRGEQY
TRBV6-5	TRBJ2-7	NA	ASRYLYEQY
TRBV4-3	TRBJ1-1	once	ASSQSPNRFQENTEAF
TRBV12-3/TRBV12-4	TRBJ1-1	NA	ASSRGTGRKAF
TRBV5-1	TRBJ2-1	NA	ASSWWGGGNEQF
TRBV5-1	TRBJ2-1	NA	ASSVSGTSGLEEQF
TRBV4-3	TRBJ2-7	NA	ASSQRTTSPYEQY
TRBV30	TRBJ2-3	NA	AWKRERADTQY
TRBV11-3	TRBJ2-1	NA	ASSSSRGGEQF
TRBV3-1/TRBV3-2	TRBJ2-7	NA	ASSPDFSGSYEQY